This TCR beta chain was sequenced during a study of technical replicates of blood from a few donors. CDR3 length equals 18 residues. Trimming stripped 5 bases from V and 0 bases from J, with 20 bases between. Germline V lookup: CDR1 SGHNT, CDR2 YENEEA. Assay: immunoSEQ multiplex PCR; the TCRdb copy retains only in-frame clones and omits some. The table includes tens of thousands of clones, approximately 96% detected once. The origin of this receptor is a human donor in good health. The rearrangement links TRBV11-3 to TRBJ1-3; D gene uncertain. The sequenced material came from T cells isolated from PBMCs. The CDR3 nucleotides read TGTGCCAGCAGCCGCGTAATACTACCGACCCTCTCTGGAAACACCATATATTTT. Residues: CASSRVILPTLSGNTIYF.